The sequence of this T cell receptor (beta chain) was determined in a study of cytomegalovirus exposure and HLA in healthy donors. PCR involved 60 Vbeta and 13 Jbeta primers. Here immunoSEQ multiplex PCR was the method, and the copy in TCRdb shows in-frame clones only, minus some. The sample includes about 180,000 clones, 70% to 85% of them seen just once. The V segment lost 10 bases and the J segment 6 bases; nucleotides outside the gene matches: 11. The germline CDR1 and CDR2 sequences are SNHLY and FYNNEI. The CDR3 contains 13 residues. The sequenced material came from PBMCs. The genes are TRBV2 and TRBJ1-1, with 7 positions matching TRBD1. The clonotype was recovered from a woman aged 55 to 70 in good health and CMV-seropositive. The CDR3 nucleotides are TGTGCCACCGTAGGACAGGTGGGTTCTGAAGCTTTCTTT. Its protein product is CATVGQVGSEAFF.